The 12 T cell receptor beta chains given below trace back to one sample, sequenced in a study of cytomegalovirus exposure and HLA in healthy donors. The PCR used 60 Vbeta and 13 Jbeta primers. TCRdb's table, derived via immunoSEQ multiplex PCR, lists solely in-frame clones and lacks some. The data show roughly 250,000 clones, almost 85% seen once. The sequenced sample was PBMCs. The receptors were gathered from a woman in her thirties or forties in good health and CMV-seropositive.

The rearrangement uses TRBV6-6 and TRBJ1-5, with D possibly TRBD1 on 6 matching bases. This CDR3 is built from 15 residues. CDR1 MNHNY and CDR2 SVGAGI come from the germline V gene (reference sequence). The V and J ends lost 5 bases and 1 base respectively, with 12 bases between them. CDR3 sequence (DNA): TGTGCCAGCAGTAGCAATCAGGGGAGCAATCAGCCCCAGCATTTT. It yields the protein CASSSNQGSNQPQHF.

The genes are TRBV5-1 and TRBJ2-1; a weak D match, TRBD1 (5 bases). Looked up from germline, CDR1 is SGHRS and CDR2 is YFSETQ. V lost 1 base and J 7 bases, leaving 12 bases between the germline ends. The CDR3 runs to 14 residues. As DNA, the CDR3 is TGCGCCAGCAGCTTGCAGGGTCTTACTAATGAGCAGTTCTTC. It encodes CASSLQGLTNEQFF.

In its sample, this clone was seen once. The chain recombines TRBV19 with TRBJ1-2, with D possibly TRBD1 on 5 matching bases. The V gene lost 4 bases and the J gene lost 5 bases, with 14 bases spanning the gap. Germline CDR1 and CDR2: LNHDA and SQIVND (reference sequence). This CDR3 comprises 14 residues. This CDR3 is CASSSPNRGYGYTF. The CDR3 nucleotides are TGTGCCAGTAGTAGCCCGAACCGGGGGTATGGCTACACCTTC.

The chain uses TRBV7-8 and TRBJ2-3, with a possible D match to TRBD2 (5 bases). This CDR3 comprises 15 residues. Trimming removed 1 base from V and 2 bases from J, with 10 bases in between. Looked up from germline, CDR1 is SGHVS and CDR2 is FQNEAQ. The CDR3: CASSLGSGITDTQYF. CDR3 DNA: TGTGCCAGCAGCTTAGGCAGCGGAATCACAGATACGCAGTATTTT.

In regard to this clone: The germline gene is not matched at one end of the junction; a read error may be the cause. This chain joins TRBV15 and TRBJ1-2, with 9 bases lining up with TRBD1. Germline CDR1 LNHNV, CDR2 YYDKDF (reference sequence). CDR3 size: 11 residues. In nucleotides, the CDR3 is TGTGCCACCAGCGGAGGGACAGGGAAGGTCTTC. As protein: CATSGGTGKVF.

The CDR3 DNA reads as TGTGCCAGCAGCCCGGGACTAGCTCTTCCAGATACGCAGTATTTT. Residues: CASSPGLALPDTQYF. The chain uses TRBV4-2 and TRBJ2-3; 9 bases agree with TRBD2. Germline-derived CDR1 and CDR2 are LGHNA and YNFKEQ. V trimming: 4 bases; J trimming: 4 bases; junction bases outside the gene matches: 6. There are 15 residues in the CDR3.

The chain links TRBV6-1 to TRBJ2-1; 9 nucleotides agree with TRBD2. Germline V gives CDR1 MNHNS, CDR2 SASEGT. V gave up 4 bases and J gave up 9 bases; unmatched junction bases: 13. The CDR3 consists of 16 residues. CDR3 in DNA: TGTGCCAGCAGTGCGCCCGGACTAGCGCTAGGTGGTGAGCAGTTCTTC. Residues: CASSAPGLALGGEQFF.

The chain employs TRBV4-1 and TRBJ1-1; a possible D gene is TRBD1 (5 bases). Trimming took off 3 bases at V and 11 bases at J, with 22 bases between the two ends. The CDR3 covers 15 residues. Germline V gene lookup returns CDR1 MGHRA and CDR2 YSYEKL. CDR3 protein: CASSHPPMGSGGAFF. CDR3 bases: TGCGCCAGCAGCCACCCCCCAATGGGTTCGGGGGGGGCTTTCTTT.

This clone came up a few times. The chain uses TRBV19 and TRBJ2-2, with unresolved D. There are 17 residues in the CDR3. The V and J ends lost 0 bases and 0 bases respectively, with 11 bases between them. In germline, CDR1 is LNHDA, CDR2 SQIVND (reference sequence). The CDR3 coding sequence is TGTGCCAGTAGTATAGACGCGGCCAACACGAACACCGGGGAGCTGTTTTTT. This sequence encodes CASSIDAANTNTGELFF.

This clone has more than one count but fewer than ten. V usage is TRBV5-5 and J usage is TRBJ1-2; no reliable D call. Trimming removed 3 bases at V and 2 bases at J, with 8 bases between. Germline V CDR1 and CDR2: SGHKS, YYEKEE (reference sequence). The CDR3 sequence is 13 residues long. In DNA form, the CDR3 reads TGTGCCAGCAGCTCCGACGGGAACTATGGCTACACCTTC. The encoded protein is CASSSDGNYGYTF.

This chain connects TRBV5-1 to TRBJ1-4; no clear D. Between the trimmed V and J ends, which lost 1 base and 0 bases, there was a span of 7 bases. The CDR3 spans 15 residues. CDR1 and CDR2 from the germline V gene are SGHRS and YFSETQ. In DNA, the CDR3 is TGCGCCAGCAGCTTGTCTCCTGCAACTAATGAAAAACTGTTTTTT. It encodes CASSLSPATNEKLFF. Variable domain in full (rest from reference TRBV5-1 and TRBJ1-4): KAGVTQTPRYLIKTRGQQVTLSCSPISGHRSVSWYQQTPGQGLQFLFEYFSETQRNKGNFPGRFSGRQFSNSRSEMNVSTLELGDSALYLCASSLSPATNEKLFFGSGTQLSVL.

The chain joins TRBV28 to TRBJ2-7; TRBD1 matches at 8 bases. The CDR3 loop spans 16 amino acids. Germline lookup yields CDR1 MDHEN and CDR2 SYDVKM. The CDR3 region is CATRVQGGFSSYEQYF. In DNA, the CDR3 is TGTGCTACCAGGGTACAGGGGGGCTTCAGCTCCTACGAGCAGTACTTC.